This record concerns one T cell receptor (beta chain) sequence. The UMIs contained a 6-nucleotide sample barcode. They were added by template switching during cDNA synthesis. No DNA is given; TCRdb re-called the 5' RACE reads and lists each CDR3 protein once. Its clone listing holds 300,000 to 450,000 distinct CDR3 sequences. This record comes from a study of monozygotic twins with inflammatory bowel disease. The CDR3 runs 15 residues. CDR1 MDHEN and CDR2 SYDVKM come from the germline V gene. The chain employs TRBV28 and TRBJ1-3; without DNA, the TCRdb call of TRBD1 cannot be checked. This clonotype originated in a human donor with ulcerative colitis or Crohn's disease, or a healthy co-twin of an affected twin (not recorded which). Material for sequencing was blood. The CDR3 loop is CASSPQGSSGNTIYF.